These T cell receptor beta chains were read from a single sample in a study of blood T cell repertoires in COVID-19. Sequenced by immunoSEQ multiplex PCR; TCRdb stores in-frame clones only, minus some. The table records roughly 190,000 clones, 75% to 90% of them present only once. The specimen sequenced was peripheral blood. The receptors here all came from a woman aged 60 to 75 with acute or convalescent COVID-19. The CDR3 runs from the conserved cysteine through the conserved F or W. Each record gives: V gene, CDR3 protein.

>TRBV6-5
CASSTLQGDAEAFF
>TRBV5-4
CASFPTGSLEQYF
>TRBV7-9
CASSPGQNYGYTF
>TRBV5-1
CASSLTSGSSYNEQFF
>TRBV6-4
CPREGETSGRSRKTQYF
>TRBV24-1
CATSDPTRGGDRAFF
>TRBV6-5
CASRGLGDYNEQFF
>TRBV6-6
CASGSTTGGTGELFF
>TRBV7-2
CASSLLAGGLSYNEQFF
>TRBV7-9
CASSPTTGTGAEAFF
>TRBV10-2
CASSSGSFYGYTF
>TRBV20-1
CSASRDRVDGYTF
>TRBV25-1
CASSETVTDYGYTF